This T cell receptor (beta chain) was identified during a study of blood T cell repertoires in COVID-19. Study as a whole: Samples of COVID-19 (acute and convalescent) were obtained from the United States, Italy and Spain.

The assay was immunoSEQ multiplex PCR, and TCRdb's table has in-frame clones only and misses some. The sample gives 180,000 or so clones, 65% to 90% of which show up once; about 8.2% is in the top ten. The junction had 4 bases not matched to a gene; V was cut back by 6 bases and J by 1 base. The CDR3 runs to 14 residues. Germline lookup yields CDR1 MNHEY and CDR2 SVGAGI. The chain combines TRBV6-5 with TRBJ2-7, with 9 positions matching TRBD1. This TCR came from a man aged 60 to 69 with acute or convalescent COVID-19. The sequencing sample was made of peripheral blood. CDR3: CASRGQGVSYEQYF. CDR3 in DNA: TGTGCCAGCAGGGGACAGGGTGTATCCTACGAGCAGTACTTC.